This T cell receptor beta chain derives from a study of blood T cell repertoires in COVID-19. Study as a whole: Researchers got acute and convalescent COVID-19 samples from the United States, Italy and Spain. The cDNA or gDNA used as material had been derived from T cells, B-cell-depleted T cells, or PBMCs.

Per the study methods: Reference gene primer amplification gave estimated nucleated cell counts. The protocol was immunoSEQ multiplex PCR, while the TCRdb copy is restricted to in-frame clones and leaves out a portion. The DNA gave D and trimming, while V, J and clone size come from that table. The table includes 90,000 to 100,000 clones, over 75% detected once. The ends were cut back, 5 bases at V and 7 bases at J, with 18 bases in the middle. This CDR3 has 15 amino acids. CDR1 is KGHSH and CDR2 is LQKENI in the germline V gene. This receptor was identified in a man in his 60s with acute or convalescent COVID-19. The specimen was peripheral blood. V usage is TRBV18 and J usage is TRBJ2-4; a weak D match, TRBD2 (5 bases). The CDR3 sequence: CASSISGLARNIQYF. The CDR3 DNA reads as TGTGCCAGCTCAATCTCCGGGCTAGCTAGGAACATTCAGTACTTC.